Described below is a single TCR beta chain sequence and its context. The germline V gene has CDR1 MNHEY and CDR2 SVGAGI. The CDR3 totals 11 residues. Trimming shortened V by 5 bases and J by 6 bases, and 8 bases separated the two germline ends. The sample is drawn from a study of blood T cell repertoires in COVID-19. The overall study: COVID-19 samples from acute and convalescent phases originated in the United States, Italy and Spain. Sources were T cells, B-cell-depleted T cells, or PBMCs; the material itself was cDNA or gDNA.

How the authors handled the data: From reference gene primer amplification, estimates of nucleated cell counts were derived. Sequenced by immunoSEQ multiplex PCR; TCRdb stores in-frame clones only, minus some. V, J and clone size derive from that table, while D and trimming were established from the DNA sequence. Here the sample spans around 200,000 clones, roughly 80% being singletons. V and J are TRBV6-5 and TRBJ2-7; TRBD1 might be the D (5 bases). Sequencing was performed on peripheral blood. The sequence was obtained from a woman in her 70s with COVID-19, enrolled during active disease. CDR3 coding DNA: TGTGCCAGCAGTAGTGACAGCGAGCAGTACTTC. Translation gives CASSSDSEQYF.